This TCR beta chain was recorded in a study of cytomegalovirus exposure and HLA in healthy donors. Study context: Across some 400 genotyped donors, 81% landed in the Caucasian-associated ancestry cluster.

Germline assignment: CDR1 SGHVS and CDR2 FQNEAQ. The CDR3 totals 14 residues. V shed 5 bases and J 2 bases; nucleotides not matched to a gene: 4. The PCR used 60 Vbeta and 13 Jbeta primers. The data were produced by immunoSEQ multiplex PCR, yet TCRdb's version contains in-frame clones alone and is incomplete. The sample contains over 150,000 clones, roughly 77% of which appear only once. This clone has a handful of counts. What it binds is unknown. Study-wide points: Analyses of presence/absence relied on an assumption of roughly uniform sequencing depth across donors. Among CMV-associated TCR beta chains, most appeared HLA-restricted in a later analysis. The authors enumerated under 200 TCR beta chains as linked to cytomegalovirus.

The TCR was taken from a man aged 25-45 years in good health and CMV-seropositive. The source material was PBMCs. The chain couples TRBV7-8 to TRBJ1-2; 8 nucleotides line up with TRBD1. The CDR3 loop reads CASSARTGNYGYTF. The CDR3 nucleotides are TGTGCCAGCAGCGCACGGACAGGGAACTATGGCTACACCTTC.